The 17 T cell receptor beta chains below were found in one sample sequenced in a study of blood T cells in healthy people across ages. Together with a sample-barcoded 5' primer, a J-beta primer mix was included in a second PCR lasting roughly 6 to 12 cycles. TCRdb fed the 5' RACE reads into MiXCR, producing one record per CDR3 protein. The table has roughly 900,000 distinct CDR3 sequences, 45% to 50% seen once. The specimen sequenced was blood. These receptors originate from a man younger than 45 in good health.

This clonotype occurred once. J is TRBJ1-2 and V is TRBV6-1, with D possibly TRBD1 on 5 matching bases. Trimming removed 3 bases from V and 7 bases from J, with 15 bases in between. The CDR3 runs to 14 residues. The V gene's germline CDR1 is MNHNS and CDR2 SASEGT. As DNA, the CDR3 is TGTGCCAGCAGTGAGGTCTGGGGCGAGGGTGGCTACACCTTC. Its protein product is CASSEVWGEGGYTF.

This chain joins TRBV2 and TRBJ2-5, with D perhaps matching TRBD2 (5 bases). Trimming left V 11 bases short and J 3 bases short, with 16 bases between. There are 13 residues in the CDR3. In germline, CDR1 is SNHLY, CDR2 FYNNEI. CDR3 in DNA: TGTGCCGGTGCAGTTAGGCGGGAAGAGACCCAGTACTTC. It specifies CAGAVRREETQYF.

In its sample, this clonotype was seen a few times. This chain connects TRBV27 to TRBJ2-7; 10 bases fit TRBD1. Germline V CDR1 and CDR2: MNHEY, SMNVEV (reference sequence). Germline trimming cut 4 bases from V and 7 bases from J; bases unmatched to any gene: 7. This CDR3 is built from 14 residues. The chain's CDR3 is CASSSRDRGREQYF. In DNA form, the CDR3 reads TGTGCCAGCAGTTCTCGGGACAGGGGTCGGGAGCAGTACTTC.

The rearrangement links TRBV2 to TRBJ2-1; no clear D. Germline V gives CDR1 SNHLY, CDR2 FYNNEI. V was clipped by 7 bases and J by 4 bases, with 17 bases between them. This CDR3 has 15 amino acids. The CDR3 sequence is CASTPRSMGYNEQFF. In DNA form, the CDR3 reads TGTGCCAGCACCCCACGGAGTATGGGATACAATGAGCAGTTCTTC.

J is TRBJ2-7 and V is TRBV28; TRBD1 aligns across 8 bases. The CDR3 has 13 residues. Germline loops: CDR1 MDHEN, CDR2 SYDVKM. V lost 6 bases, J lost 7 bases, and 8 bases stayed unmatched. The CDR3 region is CASREQGDNEQYF. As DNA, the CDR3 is TGTGCCAGCAGAGAACAGGGGGACAATGAGCAGTACTTC.

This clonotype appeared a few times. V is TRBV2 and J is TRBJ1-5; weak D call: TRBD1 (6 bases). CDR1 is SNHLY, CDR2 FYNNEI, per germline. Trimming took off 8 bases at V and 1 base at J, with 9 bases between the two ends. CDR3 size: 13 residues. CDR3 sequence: CASGGASNQPQHF. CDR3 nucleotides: TGTGCCAGCGGGGGGGCGAGCAATCAGCCCCAGCATTTT.

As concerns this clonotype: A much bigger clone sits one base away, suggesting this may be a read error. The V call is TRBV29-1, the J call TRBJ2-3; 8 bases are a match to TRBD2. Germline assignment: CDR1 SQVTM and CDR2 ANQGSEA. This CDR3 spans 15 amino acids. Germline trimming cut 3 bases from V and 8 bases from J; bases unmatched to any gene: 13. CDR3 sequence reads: CSVDPTVAGGATQYF. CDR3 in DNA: TGCAGCGTTGACCCCACGGTGGCGGGGGGCGCTACGCAGTATTTT.

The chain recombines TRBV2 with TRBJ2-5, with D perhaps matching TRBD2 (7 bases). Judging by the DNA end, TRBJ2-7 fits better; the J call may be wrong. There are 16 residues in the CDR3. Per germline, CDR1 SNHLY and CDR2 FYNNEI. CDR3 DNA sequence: TGTGCCAGCAGTGAGGGGGGGACAATCATGACCTACGAGCAGTACTTC. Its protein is CASSEGGTIMTYEQYF.

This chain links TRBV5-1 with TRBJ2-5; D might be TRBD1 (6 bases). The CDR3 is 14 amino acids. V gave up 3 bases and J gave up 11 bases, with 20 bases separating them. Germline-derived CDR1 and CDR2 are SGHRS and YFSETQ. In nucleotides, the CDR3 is TGCGCCAGCAGCTCCTACAGGGAAGGCAATGAGCAGTACTTC. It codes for CASSSYREGNEQYF.

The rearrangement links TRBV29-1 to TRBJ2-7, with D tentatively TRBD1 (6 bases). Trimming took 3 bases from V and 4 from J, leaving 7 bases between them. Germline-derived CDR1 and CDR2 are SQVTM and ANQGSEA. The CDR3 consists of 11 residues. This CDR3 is CSVERGYEQYF. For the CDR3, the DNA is TGCAGCGTTGAGAGGGGGTACGAGCAGTACTTC.

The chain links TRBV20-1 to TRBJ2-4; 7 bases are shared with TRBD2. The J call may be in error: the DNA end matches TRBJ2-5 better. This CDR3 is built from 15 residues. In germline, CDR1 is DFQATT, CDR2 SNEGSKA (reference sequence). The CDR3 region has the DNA TGCAGTGCTATTCCCCCGGGACTAAGCAGTGGGACCCAGTACTTC. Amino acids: CSAIPPGLSSGTQYF.

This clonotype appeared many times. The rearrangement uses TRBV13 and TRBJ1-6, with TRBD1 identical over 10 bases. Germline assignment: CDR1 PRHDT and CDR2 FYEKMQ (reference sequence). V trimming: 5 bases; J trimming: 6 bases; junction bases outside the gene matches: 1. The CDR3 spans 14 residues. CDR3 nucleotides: TGTGCCAGCAGCGGGGACAGGGGTAATTCACCCCTCCACTTT. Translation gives CASSGDRGNSPLHF.

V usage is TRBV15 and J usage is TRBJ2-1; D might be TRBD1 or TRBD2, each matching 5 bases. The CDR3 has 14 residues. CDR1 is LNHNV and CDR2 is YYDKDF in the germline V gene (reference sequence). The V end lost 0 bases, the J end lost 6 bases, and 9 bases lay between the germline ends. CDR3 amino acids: CATSRDGGPNEQFF. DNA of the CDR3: TGTGCCACCAGCAGAGATGGGGGACCCAATGAGCAGTTCTTC.

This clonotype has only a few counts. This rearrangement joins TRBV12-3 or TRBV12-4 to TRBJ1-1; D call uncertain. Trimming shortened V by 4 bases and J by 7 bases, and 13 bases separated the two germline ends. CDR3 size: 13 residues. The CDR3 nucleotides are TGTGCCAGCAGTTACCGGGCCAAGGATGAAGCTTTCTTT. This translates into CASSYRAKDEAFF.

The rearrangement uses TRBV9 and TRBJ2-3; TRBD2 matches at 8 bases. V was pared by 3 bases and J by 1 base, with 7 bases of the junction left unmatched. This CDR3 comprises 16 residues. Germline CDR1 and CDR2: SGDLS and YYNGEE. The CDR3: CASSARHSGGTDTQYF. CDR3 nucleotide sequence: TGTGCCAGCAGCGCGAGGCATAGCGGGGGCACAGATACGCAGTATTTT.

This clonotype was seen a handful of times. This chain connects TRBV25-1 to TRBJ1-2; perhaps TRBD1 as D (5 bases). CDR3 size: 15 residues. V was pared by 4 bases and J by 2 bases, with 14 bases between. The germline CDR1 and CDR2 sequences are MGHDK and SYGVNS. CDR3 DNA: TGTGCCAGCAGTGCCCCTAGGGGCCTAAACTATGGCTACACCTTC. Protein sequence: CASSAPRGLNYGYTF.

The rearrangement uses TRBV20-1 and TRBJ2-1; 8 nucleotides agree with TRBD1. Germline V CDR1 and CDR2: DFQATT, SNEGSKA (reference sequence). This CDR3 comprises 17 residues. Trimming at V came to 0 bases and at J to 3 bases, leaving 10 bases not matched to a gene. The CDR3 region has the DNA TGCAGTGCTAGAGATCTCGGCAGGGGGCCTCTCTACAATGAGCAGTTCTTC. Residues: CSARDLGRGPLYNEQFF.